A single T cell receptor (beta chain) is shown here with its context. Participants came from fewer than 25 US areas, aged about 18 to 89 years. Cohort allocation depended upon clinical history that participants reported. Per the original methods: From reference gene primer amplification, estimates of nucleated cell counts were derived. Here immunoSEQ multiplex PCR was the method, and the copy in TCRdb shows in-frame clones only, minus some. That table supplies the V and J calls and clone size; D and trimming were determined from the DNA. Among about 250,000 clones listed, roughly 89% were seen once. The data derive from a study of blood T cell repertoires in COVID-19. The ends were cut back, 5 bases at V and 8 bases at J, with 18 bases in the middle. Germline CDR1 is SEHNR and CDR2 is FQNEAQ (reference sequence). The CDR3 covers 14 residues.

The TCR was taken from a woman aged 25-40 years with acute COVID-19. The sequenced sample was PBMCs or T cells enriched from blood (not recorded which). The chain combines TRBV7-9 with TRBJ1-2; D gene uncertain. The CDR3 DNA is TGTGCCAGCAGCCTCCGACACCTCCCGAGAGGCTACACCTTC. This sequence encodes CASSLRHLPRGYTF.